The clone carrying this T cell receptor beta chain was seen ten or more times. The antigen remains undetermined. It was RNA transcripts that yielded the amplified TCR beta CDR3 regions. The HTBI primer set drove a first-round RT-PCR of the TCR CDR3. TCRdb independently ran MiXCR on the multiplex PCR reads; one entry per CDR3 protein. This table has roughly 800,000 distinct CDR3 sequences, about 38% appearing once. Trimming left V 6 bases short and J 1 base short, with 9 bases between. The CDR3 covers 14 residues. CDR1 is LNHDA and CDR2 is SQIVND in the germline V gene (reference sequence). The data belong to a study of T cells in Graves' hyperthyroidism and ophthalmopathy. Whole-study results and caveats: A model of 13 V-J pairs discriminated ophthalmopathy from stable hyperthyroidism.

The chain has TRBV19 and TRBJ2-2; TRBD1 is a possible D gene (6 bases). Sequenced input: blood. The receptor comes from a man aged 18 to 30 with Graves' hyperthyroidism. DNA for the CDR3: TGTGCCAGTAGCTGGACAGAGAACACCGGGGAGCTGTTTTTT. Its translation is CASSWTENTGELFF.